One and the same sample provided the 25 T cell receptor beta chains below, sequenced in a study of human T cells and chemical hapten exposure. TCRdb analysed the RACE reads with MiXCR anew, one entry per CDR3 protein. This sample has a few hundred thousand distinct CDR3 sequences, with about 9% found just once. Time point meaning: pre-sensitization, week 0. This sample's treatment: therapeutic diphenylcyclopropenone sensitization with weekly scalp DPC. The material sequenced was whole blood, taken in connection with sensitization to the hapten diphenylcyclopropenone (DPC). These receptor sequences come from a woman aged 35 to 49 with alopecia areata. Some clones in this sample may be carry-over from other donors' samples.

This clonotype occurred a few times. The J gene is TRBJ2-1, the V gene TRBV5-1; 11 bases are shared with TRBD2. The J segment lost 15 bases and the V segment lost 0 bases, leaving 8 bases of the junction unmatched. Germline assignment: CDR1 SGHRS and CDR2 YFSETQ. CDR3 length: 14 amino acids. The CDR3 sequence is CASSLGASSGRWFF. As DNA, the CDR3 is TGCGCCAGCAGCTTGGGGGCCTCTAGCGGGAGGTGGTTCTTC.

This clonotype was recorded a few times. The chain carries TRBV27 and TRBJ2-3; D could derive from TRBD1 or TRBD2 (5 bases each). The V gene lost 0 bases and the J gene lost 14 bases, with 18 bases spanning the gap. Germline-derived CDR1 and CDR2 are MNHEY and SMNVEV (reference sequence). This CDR3 region has 14 residues. CDR3: CASSLSRGVASWYF. The CDR3 DNA follows: TGTGCCAGCAGTTTATCTCGAGGGGTGGCTTCTTGGTATTTT.

V usage is TRBV18 and J usage is TRBJ2-7; TRBD1 aligns across 7 bases. CDR3 length: 16 amino acids. Per germline, CDR1 KGHSH and CDR2 LQKENI. Trimming removed 3 bases from V and 1 base from J; junction bases left unmatched: 9. DNA of the CDR3: TGTGCCAGCTCACCTATCCGGGACAGTTCATCCTACGAGCAGTACTTC. This codes for CASSPIRDSSSYEQYF.

This clonotype was detected ten times or more. The chain links TRBV7-2 to TRBJ2-5, with 9 bases lining up with TRBD1. Losses at the gene ends were 5 bases for V and 5 bases for J; bases not matched to a gene: 9. The germline CDR1 and CDR2 sequences are SGHTA and FQGNSA. The CDR3 sequence is 15 residues long. The CDR3 spells CASSQATGGPETQYF. CDR3 sequence (DNA): TGTGCCAGCAGCCAGGCGACAGGGGGTCCGGAGACCCAGTACTTC. The full variable domain, in which reference TRBV7-2 and TRBJ2-5 provide the parts outside the CDR3, is GAGVSQSPSNKVTEKGKDVELRCDPISGHTALYWYRQSLGQGLEFLIYFQGNSAPDKSGLPSDRFSAERTGGSVSTLTIQRTQQEDSAVYLCASSQATGGPETQYFGPGTRLLVL.

V and J are TRBV4-1 and TRBJ2-7, with D hard to call. Trimming removed 3 bases at V and 2 bases at J, with 11 bases between. The CDR3 covers 14 residues. Germline loops: CDR1 MGHRA, CDR2 YSYEKL. CDR3 amino acids: CASSQESIAYEQYF. In DNA, the CDR3 is TGCGCCAGCAGCCAGGAGAGTATCGCCTACGAGCAGTACTTC.

This clonotype has only a few counts. The chain couples TRBV7-2 to TRBJ2-1; possibly TRBD1 for D (6 bases). V was cut by 1 base and J by 2 bases, with 9 bases left in between. The CDR3 loop spans 15 amino acids. From germline, CDR1 is SGHTA and CDR2 FQGNSA. Here the CDR3 DNA reads TGTGCCAGCAGCTTAGACAGGGATCCCTACAATGAGCAGTTCTTC. Translating gives CASSLDRDPYNEQFF.

The rearrangement links TRBV7-9 to TRBJ2-7; 9 bases map to TRBD2. Germline V lookup: CDR1 SEHNR, CDR2 FQNEAQ (reference sequence). This CDR3 is 17 amino acids long. V lost 4 bases to trimming and J lost 2 bases; unmatched junction nucleotides: 12. CDR3 residues: CASSSSWGSGRTYEQYF. The CDR3 nucleotides are TGTGCCAGCAGCTCCTCCTGGGGGAGCGGGAGGACCTACGAGCAGTACTTC.

The rearrangement uses TRBV2 and TRBJ1-1, with TRBD1 identical over 7 bases. CDR1 is SNHLY, CDR2 FYNNEI, per germline. V shed 4 bases and J 6 bases; nucleotides not matched to a gene: 2. This CDR3 is built from 12 residues. DNA for the CDR3: TGTGCCAGCAGTGGACAGGGTGCTGAAGCTTTCTTT. This codes for CASSGQGAEAFF.

V and J are TRBV11-1 and TRBJ2-3, with 12 bases fitting TRBD2. The V segment lost 6 bases and the J segment 4 bases; nucleotides outside the gene matches: 5. The CDR3 has 15 amino acids. Germline-derived CDR1 and CDR2 are SGHAT and FQDESV (reference sequence). CDR3 region: CASRTTSGRPDTQYF. The CDR3 DNA reads as TGTGCCAGCAGAACGACTAGCGGGAGACCAGATACGCAGTATTTT.

This clonotype was seen only a few times. The chain couples TRBV27 to TRBJ2-1, with D possibly matching TRBD1 (6 bases). V dropped 5 bases and J dropped 3 bases, with 11 bases sitting between them. Germline V lookup: CDR1 MNHEY, CDR2 SMNVEV (reference sequence). This CDR3 spans 14 amino acids. CDR3 bases: TGTGCCAGCAGTCCTGGACAGAGCTACAATGAGCAGTTCTTC. It encodes CASSPGQSYNEQFF.

The chain uses TRBV29-1 and TRBJ2-4, with 8 bases fitting TRBD2. V lost 7 bases and J lost 11; bases outside the gene matches: 13. Germline V gene sequence: CDR1 SQVTM, CDR2 ANQGSEA. The CDR3 has 13 amino acids. DNA for the CDR3: TGCAGCGGCGCTACTAGCGGTCTAGACGTTCAGTACTTC. This translates into CSGATSGLDVQYF.

The chain uses TRBV7-9 and TRBJ2-4, with 10 nucleotides matching TRBD1. CDR3 length: 17 residues. Germline trimming cut 5 bases from V and 0 bases from J; bases unmatched to any gene: 7. Germline CDR1 and CDR2: SEHNR and FQNEAQ (reference sequence). The CDR3 DNA reads TGTGCCAGCAGCGCGGACAGGGGGATGCTAGCCAAAAACATTCAGTACTTC. Amino acid sequence: CASSADRGMLAKNIQYF. The variable domain in full, completed from reference TRBV7-9 and TRBJ2-4, reads DTGVSQNPRHKITKRGQNVTFRCDPISEHNRLYWYRQTLGQGPEFLTYFQNEAQLEKSRLLSDRFSAERPKGSFSTLEIQRTEQGDSAMYLCASSADRGMLAKNIQYFGAGTRLSVL.

This clonotype turned up a few times. This chain connects TRBV5-4 to TRBJ2-7; TRBD1 aligns across 8 bases. The V segment lost 9 bases and the J segment 3 bases; nucleotides outside the gene matches: 11. In germline, CDR1 is SGHNT, CDR2 YYREEE (reference sequence). This CDR3 spans 14 amino acids. CDR3 protein: CATSPGQAIYEQYF. The CDR3 coding sequence is TGTGCCACCTCACCGGGACAGGCCATCTACGAGCAGTACTTC.

The chain has TRBV5-1 and TRBJ2-7, with D possibly matching TRBD2 (5 bases). V was pared by 0 bases and J by 6 bases, with 13 bases between. The CDR3 contains 14 residues. Germline CDR1 and CDR2: SGHRS and YFSETQ. The DNA of the CDR3 is TGCGCCAGCAGCTTGGAAGAGCGGCTAGGCGAGCAGTACTTC. Amino acid sequence: CASSLEERLGEQYF.

This chain links TRBV21-1 with TRBJ2-3; the table's TRBD2 call for D was not verified on the DNA. TRBV21-1 represents a pseudogene. The CDR3 extends over 17 amino acids. The CDR3 region is CASSKEQASGSTDTQYF. The CDR3, as DNA: TGTGCCAGCAGCAAGGAGCAGGCTAGCGGGAGTACAGATACGCAGTATTTT.

This clonotype occurred a few times. This rearrangement joins TRBV28 to TRBJ2-1; TRBD2 matches at 8 bases. The CDR3 covers 18 residues. The V gene end was trimmed by 6 bases and the J gene end by 1 base; junction bases not matched to a gene: 14. Germline values: CDR1 MDHEN, CDR2 SYDVKM. This CDR3 reads CASSTSQSGSWSYNEQFF. As DNA, the CDR3 is TGTGCCAGCAGCACTTCTCAAAGCGGGAGTTGGTCCTACAATGAGCAGTTCTTC.

The rearrangement joins TRBV29-1 to TRBJ2-1, with D tentatively TRBD2 (6 bases). The CDR3 loop spans 16 amino acids. V lost 5 bases, J lost 3 bases, and 20 bases lay in between. Germline values: CDR1 SQVTM, CDR2 ANQGSEA. CDR3 in DNA: TGCAGCGTTCCCGCTCCAGTAAGCGGGTTCTACAATGAGCAGTTCTTC. It is translated as CSVPAPVSGFYNEQFF.

The chain carries TRBV3-1 and TRBJ1-2; D remains unclear. The CDR3 is 13 residues long. CDR1 LGHDT and CDR2 YNNKEL come from the germline V gene (reference sequence). The germline V and J ends were trimmed by 3 bases and 2 bases, with 7 bases remaining between them. The CDR3 DNA reads TGTGCCAGCAGCCAGGCCCGCAACTATGGCTACACCTTC. Protein product: CASSQARNYGYTF.

This clonotype occurred a few times. This sequence joins TRBV7-9 and TRBJ1-1; D possibly corresponds to TRBD1 (6 bases). Trimming pared 5 bases from V and 0 bases from J, leaving 10 bases between. CDR3 length equals 14 residues. CDR1 and CDR2 (germline): SEHNR, FQNEAQ (reference sequence). CDR3 sequence reads: CASSRGQMNTEAFF. CDR3 DNA: TGTGCCAGCAGCCGGGGACAAATGAACACTGAAGCTTTCTTT.

In this sample, this clonotype turned up a few times. CDR3 sequence: CSAQTSGRSEQYF. CDR3 bases: TGCAGTGCTCAGACTAGCGGGAGAAGCGAGCAGTACTTC. This chain joins TRBV20-1 and TRBJ2-7; TRBD2 matches 12 bases. V gave up 5 bases and J gave up 6 bases; unmatched junction bases: 5. The CDR3 is 13 amino acids. Germline CDR1 and CDR2: DFQATT and SNEGSKA (reference sequence).

The chain couples TRBV20-1 to TRBJ1-1, with D unresolved. Germline-derived CDR1 and CDR2 are DFQATT and SNEGSKA (reference sequence). With 3 bases removed from V and 4 bases from J, the gap between germline ends came to 12 bases. The CDR3 has 13 amino acids. The CDR3 protein is CSASLPLRTEAFF. CDR3 nucleotides: TGCAGTGCTAGCCTACCCCTACGCACTGAAGCTTTCTTT.

J is TRBJ2-2 and V is TRBV27, with a possible D match to TRBD1 (5 bases). CDR1 is MNHEY, CDR2 SMNVEV, per germline (reference sequence). Trimming took 7 bases from V and 0 from J, leaving 15 bases between them. The CDR3 loop spans 16 amino acids. CDR3 DNA: TGTGCCAGCAACGACAGCCCACCCGCGAACACCGGGGAGCTGTTTTTT. This encodes CASNDSPPANTGELFF.

There are a few counts of this clonotype. This sequence joins TRBV7-9 and TRBJ2-4, with 7 bases fitting TRBD1. This CDR3 has 14 amino acids. J lost 5 bases, V lost 0 bases, and 1 base had no gene match. CDR1 and CDR2 from the germline V gene are SEHNR and FQNEAQ (reference sequence). As DNA, the CDR3 is TGTGCCAGCAGCTTAGCAGGACAGGAAAACATTCAGTACTTC. It yields the protein CASSLAGQENIQYF. The full variable domain, in which reference TRBV7-9 and TRBJ2-4 provide the parts outside the CDR3, is DTGVSQNPRHKITKRGQNVTFRCDPISEHNRLYWYRQTLGQGPEFLTYFQNEAQLEKSRLLSDRFSAERPKGSFSTLEIQRTEQGDSAMYLCASSLAGQENIQYFGAGTRLSVL.

The J gene is TRBJ1-2, the V gene TRBV2; unclear D gene. In germline, CDR1 is SNHLY, CDR2 FYNNEI. The CDR3 sequence is 14 residues long. Trimming cost V 5 bases and J 4 bases, with 14 bases left between them. The CDR3 protein is CASSPRRLVYGYTF. CDR3 nucleotides: TGTGCCAGCAGTCCTAGGAGGCTGGTCTATGGCTACACCTTC.

This clonotype came up a few times. J is TRBJ2-1 and V is TRBV7-2; D remains ambiguous. Germline V gene sequence: CDR1 SGHTA, CDR2 FQGNSA. The V and J ends lost 0 bases and 8 bases respectively, with 11 bases between them. The CDR3 has 14 amino acids. This CDR3 reads CASSLATAQYEQFF. DNA of the CDR3: TGTGCCAGCAGCTTAGCGACCGCCCAATATGAGCAGTTCTTC. Looking up the rest from reference TRBV7-2 and TRBJ2-1 gives the full variable domain: GAGVSQSPSNKVTEKGKDVELRCDPISGHTALYWYRQSLGQGLEFLIYFQGNSAPDKSGLPSDRFSAERTGGSVSTLTIQRTQQEDSAVYLCASSLATAQYEQFFGPGTRLTVL.